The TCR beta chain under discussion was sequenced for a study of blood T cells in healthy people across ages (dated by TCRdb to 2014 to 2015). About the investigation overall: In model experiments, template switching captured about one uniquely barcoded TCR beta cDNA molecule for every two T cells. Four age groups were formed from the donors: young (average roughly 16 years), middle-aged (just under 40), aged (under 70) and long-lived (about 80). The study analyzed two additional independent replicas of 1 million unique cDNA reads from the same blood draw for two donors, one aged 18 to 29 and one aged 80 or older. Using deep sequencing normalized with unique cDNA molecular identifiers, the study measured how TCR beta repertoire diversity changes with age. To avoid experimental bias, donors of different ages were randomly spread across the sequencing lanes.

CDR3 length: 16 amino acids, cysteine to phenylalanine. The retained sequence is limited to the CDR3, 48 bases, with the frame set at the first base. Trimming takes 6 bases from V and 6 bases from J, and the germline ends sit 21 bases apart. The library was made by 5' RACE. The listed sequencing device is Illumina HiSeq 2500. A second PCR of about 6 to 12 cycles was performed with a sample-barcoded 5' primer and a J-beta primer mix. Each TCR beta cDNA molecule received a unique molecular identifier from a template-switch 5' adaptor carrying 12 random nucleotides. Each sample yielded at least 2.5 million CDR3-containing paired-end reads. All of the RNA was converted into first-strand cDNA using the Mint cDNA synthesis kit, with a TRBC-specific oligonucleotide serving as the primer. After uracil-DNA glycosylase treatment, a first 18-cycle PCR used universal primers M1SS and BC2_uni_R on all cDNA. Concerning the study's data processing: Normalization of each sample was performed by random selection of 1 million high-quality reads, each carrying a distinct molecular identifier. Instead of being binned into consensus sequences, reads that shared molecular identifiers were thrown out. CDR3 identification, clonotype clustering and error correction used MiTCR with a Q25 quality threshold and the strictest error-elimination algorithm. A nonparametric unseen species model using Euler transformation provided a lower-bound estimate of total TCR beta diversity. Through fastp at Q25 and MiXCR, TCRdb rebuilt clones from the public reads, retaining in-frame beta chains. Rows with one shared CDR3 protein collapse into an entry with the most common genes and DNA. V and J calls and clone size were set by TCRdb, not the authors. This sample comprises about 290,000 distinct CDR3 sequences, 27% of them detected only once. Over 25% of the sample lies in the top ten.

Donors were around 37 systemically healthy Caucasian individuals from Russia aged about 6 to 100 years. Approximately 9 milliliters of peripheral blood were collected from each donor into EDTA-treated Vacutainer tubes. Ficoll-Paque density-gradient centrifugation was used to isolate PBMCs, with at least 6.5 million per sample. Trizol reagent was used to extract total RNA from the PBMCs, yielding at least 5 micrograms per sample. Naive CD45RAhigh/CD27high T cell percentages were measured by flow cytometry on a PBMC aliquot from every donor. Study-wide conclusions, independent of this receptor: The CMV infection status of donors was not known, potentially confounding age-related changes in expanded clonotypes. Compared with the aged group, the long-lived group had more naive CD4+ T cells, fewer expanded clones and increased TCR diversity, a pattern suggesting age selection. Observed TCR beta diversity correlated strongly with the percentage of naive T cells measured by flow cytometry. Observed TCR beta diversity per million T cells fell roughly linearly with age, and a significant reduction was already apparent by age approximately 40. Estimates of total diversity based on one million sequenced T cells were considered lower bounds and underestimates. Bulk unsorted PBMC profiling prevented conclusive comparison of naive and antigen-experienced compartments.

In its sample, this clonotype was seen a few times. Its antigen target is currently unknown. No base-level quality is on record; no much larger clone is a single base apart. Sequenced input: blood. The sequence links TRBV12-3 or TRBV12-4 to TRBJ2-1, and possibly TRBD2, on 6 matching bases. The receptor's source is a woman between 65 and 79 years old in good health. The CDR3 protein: CASSSVGEARRNEQFF. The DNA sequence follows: TGTGCCAGCAGCTCCGTGGGGGAGGCGCGTCGCAATGAGCAGTTCTTC.